Presented here are 15 T cell receptor beta chains from one specimen sequenced in a study of prognosis after radiotherapy for stage I lung cancer (dated by TCRdb to the early 2020s). Sequencing was carried out with an Illumina HiSeq 3000. Two rounds of multiplex PCR were used to amplify the TCR beta CDR3 region from genomic DNA. In the first PCR round, primers specific to each TRBV and TRBJ gene were used, and the primer sequences were filed in Chinese patent CN105087789A. TCRdb passed the public sequencing reads through fastp at Q25 and MiXCR, retaining productive beta sequences. Each record represents a unique CDR3 protein, reported with the most common genes and DNA among its rows. The sample table contains under 75,000 distinct CDR3 sequences; only one count was recorded for less than 30% of them. Clones ranked in the top ten supply 6% to 9% of the sample. Sequencing used PBMCs, obtained before or after stereotactic body radiation therapy (not recorded which). The receptors shown here come from a donor at least 50 years old with non-small cell lung cancer.

Turning to this clonotype: A single base is all that separates this from a far larger clone, so a read error is likely. The rearrangement joins TRBV6-1 to TRBJ2-7; D possibly corresponds to TRBD2 (7 bases). The V end was cut by 5 bases, the J end by 2 bases, with 25 bases between. CDR3 length equals 18 residues. The germline CDR1 and CDR2 sequences are MNHNS and SASEGT. The CDR3 DNA reads as TGTGCCAGCAGTTACCCTACTTGGGGAGAGGGGGGGACCTACGAGCAGTACTTC. Translated, it gives CASSYPTWGEGGTYEQYF.

Notes on this clonotype: A much larger clone sits a single nucleotide away, making a read error possible. J is TRBJ1-4 and V is TRBV7-9; 8 bases map to TRBD1. The CDR3 has 16 amino acids. Germline CDR1 is SEHNR and CDR2 is FQNEAQ (reference sequence). V lost 1 base to trimming and J lost 10 bases; unmatched junction nucleotides: 11. The CDR3 reads CASSLVQGAVMGKLFF. The CDR3 DNA reads as TGTGCCAGCAGCTTAGTCCAGGGGGCCGTAATGGGAAAACTGTTTTTT.

This clonotype was observed at least ten times. The gene calls are TRBV19 and TRBJ1-4; D gene unclear. Germline V CDR1 and CDR2: LNHDA, SQIVND (reference sequence). V was clipped by 8 bases and J by 0 bases, with 13 bases between them. This CDR3 spans 15 amino acids. The chain's CDR3 is CASGLPATTNEKLFF. The CDR3 region has the DNA TGTGCCAGTGGCCTTCCAGCCACAACTAATGAAAAACTGTTTTTT.

This clonotype was found many times. The chain joins TRBV2 to TRBJ2-1, with TRBD2 identical over 9 bases. Germline trimming cut 4 bases from V and 2 bases from J; bases unmatched to any gene: 3. This CDR3 comprises 15 residues. Germline CDR1 and CDR2: SNHLY and FYNNEI. Here the CDR3 reads CASSGLADPYNEQFF. The CDR3 region has the DNA TGTGCCAGCAGTGGACTAGCGGACCCCTACAATGAGCAGTTCTTC.

There are many counts of this clonotype. CDR3 sequence (DNA): TGTGCCAGCAGCTTGAGAGGGGGACAGGGAGGCGGAAACACCATATATTTT. Translation gives CASSLRGGQGGGNTIYF. The V gene is TRBV9, the J gene TRBJ1-3; 9 bases align to TRBD1. The CDR3 is 17 amino acids. Germline V gene sequence: CDR1 SGDLS, CDR2 YYNGEE. The V gene end was trimmed by 4 bases and the J gene end by 4 bases; junction bases not matched to a gene: 12.

J is TRBJ2-5 and V is TRBV4-2; TRBD2 matches 12 bases. There are 17 residues in the CDR3. The V gene end was trimmed by 3 bases and the J gene end by 0 bases; junction bases not matched to a gene: 5. Looked up from germline, CDR1 is LGHNA and CDR2 is YNFKEQ. The CDR3: CASSQPTSGGHQETQYF. The CDR3 DNA reads as TGTGCCAGCAGCCAGCCCACTAGCGGGGGGCACCAAGAGACCCAGTACTTC.

With regard to this clonotype: A much larger clonotype is one base distant, so this may be a read error. V and J are TRBV6-2 or TRBV6-3 and TRBJ1-1, with TRBD1 as a possible D gene (6 bases). Germline V gene data show CDR1 as MNHEY and CDR2 as SVGEGT. This CDR3 is built from 14 residues. CDR3 in DNA: TGTGTCAGCAGCTACAGGGTAGACGACACTGAAGCTTTCTTT. Protein sequence: CVSSYRVDDTEAFF.

This clonotype has a count of ten or more. The V gene is TRBV10-3, the J gene TRBJ2-5; D unresolved. The CDR3 loop spans 14 amino acids. Per the germline V gene, CDR1 is ENHRY and CDR2 is SYGVKD. Trimming stripped 0 bases from V and 1 base from J, with 6 bases between. The CDR3 sequence: CAISESGFQETQYF. The CDR3 region has the DNA TGTGCCATCAGTGAGTCCGGATTCCAAGAGACCCAGTACTTC.

This clonotype came up many times. This sequence joins TRBV5-1 and TRBJ2-1; D assignment may be TRBD1 or TRBD2 (5 bases each). Germline CDR1 and CDR2: SGHRS and YFSETQ. CDR3 size: 15 residues. Trimming removed 0 bases at V and 12 bases at J, with 19 bases between. Here the CDR3 DNA reads TGCGCCAGCAGCTTGGGGGACGGGCCGTTTCAAAGGCAGTTCTTC. Translation gives CASSLGDGPFQRQFF.

This clonotype was seen ten or more times. This rearrangement joins TRBV10-3 to TRBJ2-1, with a tentative D call TRBD2 (7 bases). This CDR3 is built from 13 residues. Trimming took off 7 bases at V and 6 bases at J, with 13 bases between the two ends. The germline V gene encodes CDR1 ENHRY and CDR2 SYGVKD. The CDR3: CAINPRGGNEQFF. In DNA form, the CDR3 reads TGTGCCATCAACCCAAGGGGGGGCAATGAGCAGTTCTTC.

In this sample, this clonotype turned up many times. This rearrangement joins TRBV19 to TRBJ1-2; 9 bases line up with TRBD1. Per the germline V gene, CDR1 is LNHDA and CDR2 is SQIVND (reference sequence). This CDR3 region has 16 residues. The V and J ends lost 5 bases and 7 bases, in that order; junction bases with no gene match: 14. DNA for the CDR3: TGTGCCAGTAGTTTGGTTATTACCGGACAGGGGTCTGGCTACACCTTC. It specifies CASSLVITGQGSGYTF.

The CDR3 DNA follows: TGTGCCAGCAGCCAACAGGGTGGGGACTATGGCTACACCTTC. Translated, it gives CASSQQGGDYGYTF. V usage is TRBV3-1 and J usage is TRBJ1-2; possibly TRBD1 for D (5 bases). CDR1 is LGHDT, CDR2 YNNKEL, per germline (reference sequence). This CDR3 spans 14 amino acids. Between the trimmed V and J ends, which lost 2 bases and 3 bases, there was a span of 10 bases.

This clonotype was counted ten times or more. This sequence joins TRBV6-1 and TRBJ2-2, with TRBD1 matching 9 bases. With V trimmed by 6 bases and J by 6 bases, 11 bases remained unmatched. CDR1 is MNHNS and CDR2 is SASEGT in the germline V gene. CDR3 size: 16 residues. The CDR3 sequence: CASRATGGALAGELFF. The CDR3 bases are TGTGCCAGCAGGGCTACAGGGGGCGCGCTGGCCGGGGAGCTGTTTTTT.

This clonotype was counted ten times or more. This rearrangement joins TRBV7-6 to TRBJ2-6; 10 positions agree with TRBD2. This CDR3 is built from 21 residues. CDR1 and CDR2 from the germline V gene are SGHVS and FNYEAQ. Losses at the gene ends were 0 bases for V and 1 base for J; bases not matched to a gene: 12. CDR3 sequence (DNA): TGTGCCAGCAGCTTAGCCCCTTTAGGAGCTAGCGGGGGATCTGGGGCCAACGTCCTGACTTTC. Translating gives CASSLAPLGASGGSGANVLTF.

At least ten counts were recorded for this clonotype. V gene TRBV5-1 combines with J gene TRBJ1-6; tentatively, D is TRBD1 (5 bases). Trimming removed 0 bases at V and 5 bases at J, with 9 bases between. The CDR3 loop spans 15 amino acids. CDR1 SGHRS and CDR2 YFSETQ come from the germline V gene. The CDR3 DNA sequence: TGCGCCAGCAGCTTGGGGCGGGGGGATAATTCACCCCTCCACTTT. It specifies CASSLGRGDNSPLHF. Variable domain in full (rest from reference TRBV5-1 and TRBJ1-6): KAGVTQTPRYLIKTRGQQVTLSCSPISGHRSVSWYQQTPGQGLQFLFEYFSETQRNKGNFPGRFSGRQFSNSRSEMNVSTLELGDSALYLCASSLGRGDNSPLHFGNGTRLTVT.